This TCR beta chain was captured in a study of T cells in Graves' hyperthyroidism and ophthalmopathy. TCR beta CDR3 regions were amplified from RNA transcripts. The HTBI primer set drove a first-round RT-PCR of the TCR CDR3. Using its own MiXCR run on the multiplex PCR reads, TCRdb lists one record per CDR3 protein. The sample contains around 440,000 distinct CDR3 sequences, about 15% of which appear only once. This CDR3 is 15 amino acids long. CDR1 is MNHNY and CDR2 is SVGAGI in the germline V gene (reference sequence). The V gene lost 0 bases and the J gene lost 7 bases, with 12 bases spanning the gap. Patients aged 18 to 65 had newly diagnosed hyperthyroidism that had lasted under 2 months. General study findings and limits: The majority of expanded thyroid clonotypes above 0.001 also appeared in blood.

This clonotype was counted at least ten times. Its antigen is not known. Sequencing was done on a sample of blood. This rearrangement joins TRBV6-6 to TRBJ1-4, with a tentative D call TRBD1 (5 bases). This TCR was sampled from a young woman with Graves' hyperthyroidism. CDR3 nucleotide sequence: TGTGCCAGCAGTTACTCGCAGGGATTGGGTGAAAAACTGTTTTTT. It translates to CASSYSQGLGEKLFF.